This is a list of T cell receptor beta chains from one sample in a study of T cell changes during pregnancy in multiple sclerosis. Assay used: immunoSEQ multiplex PCR; TCRdb lists only in-frame clones, some missing. The sample shows about 70,000 clones, 85% to 95% of them seen only once. The sequencing used peripheral blood, collected before pregnancy. These receptors came from a female donor with multiple sclerosis, enrolled in a pregnancy study. The CDR3 runs from the conserved cysteine through the conserved F or W. The order of the fields is V gene, clone size, J gene, D gene, CDR3 DNA, CDR3 protein. A D gene is named only where the DNA matches it firmly. The size entry is marked missing in some rows and otherwise reads once, few, many or a size class.

V: TRBV18
size: once
J: TRBJ2-2
D: TRBD1
DNA: TGTGCCAGCTCGCGACAGGGGGAAGCCGGGGAGCTGTTTTTT
CDR3: CASSRQGEAGELFF

V: TRBV4-3
size: once
J: TRBJ2-7
D: TRBD2
DNA: TGCGCCAGCAGCCAAGAGCCTAGCGGGAGTTACGAGCAGTACTTC
CDR3: CASSQEPSGSYEQYF

V: TRBV6-1
size: .
J: TRBJ1-1
D: TRBD1
DNA: TGTGCCTCCGAAGCCTTACAGGGGTGGGCTGAAGCTTTCTTT
CDR3: CASEALQGWAEAFF

V: TRBV4-2
size: .
J: TRBJ2-1
D: TRBD2
DNA: TGTGCCAGCAGCCCAGAGCGGGAGAGCTCCTACAATGAGCAGTTCTTC
CDR3: CASSPERESSYNEQFF

V: TRBV27
size: .
J: TRBJ1-6
D: TRBD1
DNA: TGTGCCAGCAGTTTTATTCTCGGCACAGGGGACTCACCCCTCCACTTT
CDR3: CASSFILGTGDSPLHF

V: TRBV7-3
size: .
J: TRBJ1-1
D: TRBD1
DNA: TGTGCCAGCAGCACCAGAGGGGGCGGCACTGAAGCTTTCTTT
CDR3: CASSTRGGGTEAFF

V: TRBV7-2
size: .
J: TRBJ1-3
D: .
DNA: TGTGCCAGCAGCCTCATATCGGGGGGCACCATATATTTT
CDR3: CASSLISGGTIYF

V: TRBV18
size: .
J: TRBJ2-3
D: .
DNA: TGTGCCAGCTCAGCTCAGACGGGTACAGATACGCAGTATTTT
CDR3: CASSAQTGTDTQYF

V: TRBV10-3
size: once
J: TRBJ2-1
D: TRBD2
DNA: TGTGCCATCAGGGAAGCGGGAGGGACTGGTAATGAGCAGTTCTTC
CDR3: CAIREAGGTGNEQFF

V: TRBV11-2
size: .
J: TRBJ2-1
D: TRBD1
DNA: TGTGCCAGCAGCCCACTGGACAGGGGCCTGGAGAATGAGCAGTTCTTC
CDR3: CASSPLDRGLENEQFF

V: TRBV6-1
size: many
J: TRBJ2-2
D: TRBD1
DNA: TGTGCCAGCAGTGTAGGGACAGGGGGCCCCGGGGAGCTGTTTTTT
CDR3: CASSVGTGGPGELFF

V: TRBV7-9
size: .
J: TRBJ2-7
D: .
DNA: TGTGCCAGCAGCTTAGAGGTTACGGGCGAGCAGTACTTC
CDR3: CASSLEVTGEQYF

V: TRBV2
size: .
J: TRBJ2-2
D: .
DNA: TGTGCCAGCAGTCAACTAGGTGTCGCCGGGGAGCTGTTTTTT
CDR3: CASSQLGVAGELFF

V: TRBV4-3
size: .
J: TRBJ2-1
D: TRBD2
DNA: TGCGCCAGCAGCCTTGGACTAGCGGATTACAATGAGCAGTTCTTC
CDR3: CASSLGLADYNEQFF

V: TRBV23-1
size: .
J: TRBJ2-7
D: .
DNA: TGCGCCAGCAGTCAATCGGATTCGGCAGGGGACCCCTACGAGCAGTACTTC
CDR3: CASSQSDSAGDPYEQYF

V: TRBV21-1
size: .
J: TRBJ1-5
D: .
DNA: TGTGCCAGCTCAGGGGGTTTAAGCAATCAGCCCCAGCATTTT
CDR3: CASSGGLSNQPQHF

V: TRBV6-1
size: .
J: TRBJ2-2
D: TRBD1
DNA: TGTGCCAGCAGGGGACAGCCGGACCTTTCGGAGCTGTTTTTT
CDR3: CASRGQPDLSELFF

V: TRBV6-1
size: .
J: TRBJ1-5
D: .
DNA: TGTGCCAGCAAACACCCAGGTTCAATTCAGCCCCAGCATTTT
CDR3: CASKHPGSIQPQHF

V: TRBV7-9
size: .
J: TRBJ2-7
D: .
DNA: TGTGCCAGCAGCTTAAGCGGCCGAAAGTCCTACGAGCAGTACTTC
CDR3: CASSLSGRKSYEQYF

V: TRBV7-2
size: .
J: TRBJ1-3
D: .
DNA: TGTGCCAGCAGCCCGCAGGGGACCAGGGCCCTCTCTGGAAACACCATATATTTT
CDR3: CASSPQGTRALSGNTIYF

V: TRBV19
size: .
J: TRBJ2-7
D: .
DNA: TGTGCCAGTAGTAGTAGCGCGGGGAGCTCCTACGAGCAGTACTTC
CDR3: CASSSSAGSSYEQYF

V: TRBV28
size: .
J: TRBJ1-2
D: .
DNA: TGTGCCAGCAGTTTAGGCGGGACGGCGAGATACTATGGCTACACCTTC
CDR3: CASSLGGTARYYGYTF

V: TRBV21-1
size: .
J: TRBJ2-3
D: .
DNA: TGTGCCAGCAGCAAAATCGGCGGGAGGGAAGGCACAGATACGCAGTATTTT
CDR3: CASSKIGGREGTDTQYF

V: TRBV28
size: .
J: TRBJ2-3
D: TRBD2
DNA: TGTGCCAGCACCCCTCAGGGACTAGCGGGAGATACGCAGTATTTT
CDR3: CASTPQGLAGDTQYF

V: TRBV5-6
size: .
J: TRBJ1-5
D: TRBD1
DNA: TGTGCCAGCAGCTTTGGGACAGGGGGATATCAGCCCCAGCATTTT
CDR3: CASSFGTGGYQPQHF

V: TRBV30
size: few
J: TRBJ1-1
D: TRBD1
DNA: TGTGCCTGGACAACAGGGGTGGTGAACACTGAAGCTTTCTTT
CDR3: CAWTTGVVNTEAFF

V: TRBV28
size: .
J: TRBJ2-2
D: .
DNA: TGTGCCAGCGGGGGGAGCGGCGGGGAGCTGTTTTTT
CDR3: CASGGSGGELFF

V: TRBV9
size: .
J: TRBJ2-2
D: .
DNA: TGTGCCAGCAGCGTAGGAGGGGGTGGTAGCACCGGGGAGCTGTTTTTT
CDR3: CASSVGGGGSTGELFF